This is a list of T cell receptor beta chains from one sample in a study of blood T cell repertoires in COVID-19. Profiling relied on immunoSEQ multiplex PCR, and the TCRdb table lists in-frame clones only, not all of them. There are around 200,000 clones in the sample; approximately 87% occur only once, and about 6% lies in the top ten. The sample was peripheral blood. The receptors derive from a man aged 60 to 75 who had recovered from COVID-19. Each CDR3 is given with its conserved first and last residue. Fields, in order: CDR3 length, clone size, D gene, V gene, J gene, CDR3 protein, CDR3 DNA. D genes are given only for firm matches. For some rows the clone size is stated as once, few or many, or as a class when expanded; others skip it.

13,-,TRBD2,TRBV6-4,TRBJ2-1,CASSEASGTEQFF,TGTGCCAGCAGTGAGGCTAGCGGGACCGAGCAGTTCTTC
13,-,TRBD1,TRBV9,TRBJ1-2,CASSARTGGGYTF,TGTGCCAGCAGCGCTCGGACAGGCGGTGGCTACACCTTC
15,-,TRBD2,TRBV18,TRBJ2-1,CASSPDMSSGEEEFF,TGTGCCAGCTCACCAGATATGTCTAGCGGGGAGGAGGAGTTCTTC
14,once,TRBD1,TRBV30,TRBJ1-4,CAWTPGQGNEKLFF,TGTGCTTGGACCCCGGGACAGGGGAATGAAAAACTGTTTTTT
16,-,TRBD1,TRBV30,TRBJ1-3,CAWSHRPPGQGNTIYF,TGTGCCTGGAGCCACCGCCCCCCGGGACAGGGAAACACCATATATTTT
15,few,-,TRBV19,TRBJ1-2,CASSISTRGTYGYTF,TGTGCCAGTAGTATTTCCACGCGGGGGACTTATGGCTACACCTTC
18,-,TRBD2,TRBV6-2/TRBV6-3,TRBJ2-1,CASSYPSTGAGARGEQFF,TGTGCCAGCAGTTACCCGAGCACAGGAGCGGGAGCTAGAGGTGAGCAGTTCTTC
15,-,-,TRBV30,TRBJ2-7,CAWTLRDIGPYEQYF,TGTGCCTGGACTTTGAGAGACATCGGTCCATACGAGCAGTACTTC
12,-,-,TRBV15,TRBJ2-7,CATSGPKNEQYF,TGTGCCACCAGCGGCCCGAAAAACGAGCAGTACTTC
12,-,TRBD1,TRBV7-8,TRBJ2-7,CASSVRGHEQYF,TGTGCCAGCAGCGTCAGGGGGCACGAGCAGTACTTC
15,-,TRBD2,TRBV5-4,TRBJ2-3,CASSSAGGSTDTQYF,TGTGCCAGCAGCTCAGCGGGAGGGTCCACAGATACGCAGTATTTT
14,-,TRBD1,TRBV28,TRBJ1-1,CASSSGTGYTEAFF,TGTGCCAGCAGTTCCGGGACAGGGTACACTGAAGCTTTCTTT
18,once,TRBD2,TRBV18,TRBJ2-2,CASSPLSTSGGHTGELFF,TGTGCCAGCTCACCTTTATCGACTAGCGGGGGACACACCGGGGAGCTGTTTTTT
14,-,TRBD1,TRBV28,TRBJ1-3,CASSSTGVGNTIYF,TGTGCCAGCAGTTCAACAGGGGTGGGGAACACCATATATTTT
14,-,-,TRBV7-9,TRBJ1-2,CASSTDIEWDGYTF,TGTGCCAGCAGCACGGACATCGAATGGGATGGCTACACCTTC
14,-,-,TRBV10-3,TRBJ1-1,CAISTIGLNTEAFF,TGTGCCATCAGCACCATCGGGTTGAACACTGAAGCTTTCTTT
15,-,-,TRBV19,TRBJ2-3,CASSARGPGTDTQYF,TGTGCCAGTAGTGCGCGGGGGCCGGGCACAGATACGCAGTATTTT
14,-,-,TRBV28,TRBJ2-2,CASSTTGYTGELFF,TGTGCCAGCAGTACAACAGGTTACACCGGGGAGCTGTTTTTT
14,-,TRBD1,TRBV5-1,TRBJ1-2,CASSLGTGSYGYTF,TGCGCCAGCAGCTTGGGGACAGGGTCGTATGGCTACACCTTC
17,-,TRBD1,TRBV5-4,TRBJ2-5,CASSVGTGTGRKETQYF,TGTGCCAGCAGCGTGGGAACCGGGACAGGAAGAAAAGAGACCCAGTACTTC
14,-,-,TRBV2,TRBJ1-1,CASTGGAYNTEAFF,TGTGCCAGCACGGGGGGCGCGTATAACACTGAAGCTTTCTTT
15,-,TRBD1,TRBV5-1,TRBJ2-5,CASSWGQGYQETQYF,TGCGCCAGCAGCTGGGGACAGGGTTACCAAGAGACCCAGTACTTC
13,once,-,TRBV18,TRBJ2-5,CASSPSRQETQYF,TGTGCCAGCTCACCATCCCGTCAAGAGACCCAGTACTTC
15,-,TRBD1,TRBV7-3,TRBJ1-2,CASSPQGGQSYGYTF,TGTGCCAGCAGCCCCCAGGGGGGACAGAGTTATGGCTACACCTTC
17,-,TRBD2,TRBV24-1,TRBJ2-1,CATSDLGLAGRNNEQFF,TGTGCCACCAGTGACCTGGGACTAGCGGGAAGAAACAATGAGCAGTTCTTC
15,-,TRBD2,TRBV5-8,TRBJ2-1,CASSRRLAGGDEQFF,TGTGCCAGCAGCCGAAGACTAGCGGGGGGGGATGAGCAGTTCTTC
13,-,TRBD2,TRBV28,TRBJ2-7,CASSPQLAGEGQF,TGTGCCAGCAGCCCTCAACTAGCGGGAGAAGGTCAATTC
19,-,TRBD2,TRBV3-1/TRBV3-2,TRBJ2-5,CASSVAFGLAGGVGETQYF,TGTGCCAGCAGCGTAGCCTTTGGGCTAGCGGGAGGGGTCGGGGAGACCCAGTACTTC
12,-,-,TRBV29-1,TRBJ2-2,CSVGRGTGELFF,TGCAGCGTTGGTCGGGGGACCGGGGAGCTGTTTTTT
14,-,TRBD1,TRBV19,TRBJ1-1,CASSRDSGNTEAFF,TGTGCCAGTAGTAGGGACAGCGGGAACACTGAAGCTTTCTTT
14,-,-,TRBV7-9,TRBJ1-4,CASSLRAGNEKLFF,TGTGCCAGCAGCTTAAGGGCAGGGAATGAAAAACTGTTTTTT
18,-,TRBD2,TRBV28,TRBJ2-7,CASSPLGLAGSTAYEQYF,TGTGCCAGCAGCCCACTTGGTCTAGCGGGTTCTACAGCCTACGAGCAGTACTTC
14,-,-,TRBV28,TRBJ2-2,CASSSGTFTGELFF,TGTGCCAGCAGTTCCGGGACTTTCACCGGGGAGCTGTTTTTT
16,-,-,TRBV18,TRBJ2-7,CASSPLAGQPNYEQYF,TGTGCCAGCTCACCACTAGCGGGACAGCCTAACTACGAGCAGTACTTC
15,-,-,TRBV5-1,TRBJ1-4,CASSSAGGLGEKLFF,TGCGCCAGCAGCTCTGCCGGGGGGCTCGGGGAAAAACTGTTTTTT
15,few,TRBD2,TRBV5-6,TRBJ2-5,CASSLMRGSGETQYF,TGTGCCAGCAGCTTGATGCGCGGGAGTGGTGAGACCCAGTACTTC
14,once,-,TRBV7-2,TRBJ1-2,CASSLFGREDGYTF,TGTGCCAGCAGCTTATTCGGCAGGGAGGATGGCTACACCTTC
16,-,TRBD1,TRBV5-1,TRBJ2-4,CASSSGQGIAKNIQYF,TGCGCCAGCAGCTCAGGACAGGGGATAGCCAAAAACATTCAGTACTTC
16,-,-,TRBV5-6,TRBJ1-6,CASRGRRLTYNSPLHF,TGTGCCAGTAGGGGCCGTAGGCTGACCTATAATTCACCCCTCCACTTT
18,-,-,TRBV27,TRBJ2-1,CASSFAGATARVYNEQFF,TGTGCCAGCAGTTTCGCGGGCGCGACCGCGAGGGTCTACAATGAGCAGTTCTTC
13,-,-,TRBV12-3/TRBV12-4,TRBJ1-4,CASSFPGNEKLFF,TGTGCCAGCAGTTTCCCCGGGAATGAAAAACTGTTTTTT
12,once,TRBD1,TRBV12-3/TRBV12-4,TRBJ1-2,CASRGTGGGYTF,TGTGCCAGCAGAGGGACAGGGGGGGGCTACACCTTC
12,-,-,TRBV10-3,TRBJ1-1,CALGRDRTEAFF,TGTGCCCTGGGGCGAGATCGAACTGAAGCTTTCTTT
15,few,TRBD2,TRBV6-2/TRBV6-3,TRBJ2-7,CASSLKRGASWEQYF,TGTGCCAGCAGTTTGAAGCGGGGGGCGAGCTGGGAGCAGTACTTC
15,-,TRBD1,TRBV28,TRBJ2-7,CASSPPGTGGHEQYF,TGTGCCAGCAGTCCTCCCGGGACAGGGGGCCACGAGCAGTACTTC
16,-,TRBD1,TRBV2,TRBJ1-5,CASTAGGVRGNQPQHF,TGTGCCAGCACGGCAGGGGGCGTCCGGGGCAATCAGCCCCAGCATTTT
14,-,-,TRBV7-8,TRBJ1-1,CASSLTAGNTEAFF,TGTGCCAGCAGCTTAACGGCGGGGAACACTGAAGCTTTCTTT
16,-,TRBD2,TRBV5-1,TRBJ2-5,CASSSGLAGDVETQYF,TGCGCCAGCAGCTCGGGACTAGCGGGAGATGTTGAGACCCAGTACTTC
16,-,-,TRBV14,TRBJ1-1,CASSQVRMDLGAEAFF,TGTGCCAGCAGCCAAGTACGGATGGATCTTGGAGCTGAAGCTTTCTTT